Shown below are 21 T cell receptor beta chains from a single sample sequenced in a study of T cells after yellow fever vaccination. TCRdb recomputed calls from the 5' RACE reads with MiXCR, one row per CDR3 protein. The sample yields around 600,000 distinct CDR3 sequences, around 12% seen once. The input for sequencing was PBMCs, taken on the day of the yellow fever booster vaccination. The receptors here all came from a man in his thirties or forties who received the YFV17D yellow fever vaccine.

V usage is TRBV20-1 and J usage is TRBJ1-1; 8 positions agree with TRBD1. V shed 3 bases, J shed 8 bases, and the junction held 11 bases outside the gene matches. This CDR3 comprises 14 residues. Germline V gives CDR1 DFQATT, CDR2 SNEGSKA (reference sequence). The CDR3 nucleotides are TGCAGTGCTAGCAAAAGACAGGGGCTAGGGGAAGCTTTCTTT. The encoded protein is CSASKRQGLGEAFF.

In regard to this clonotype: One junction end disagrees with the germline gene, perhaps due to a read error. J is TRBJ2-4 and V is TRBV6-1, with D perhaps matching TRBD1 (6 bases). Germline V gene sequence: CDR1 MNHNS, CDR2 SASEGT. The CDR3 runs 14 residues. The CDR3 nucleotides are TGTGCGACCCGAAAGGGGGTAGCCGAAAACATTCAGTACTTC. Translation gives CATRKGVAENIQYF.

In this sample, this clonotype turned up a few times. This sequence joins TRBV9 and TRBJ1-4, with a possible D match to TRBD1 (5 bases). Trimming stripped 3 bases from V and 8 bases from J, with 20 bases between. Germline V gene lookup returns CDR1 SGDLS and CDR2 YYNGEE. There are 16 residues in the CDR3. For the CDR3, the DNA is TGTGCCAGCAGCGCACAACCGGGACCTTTTCAAGAAAAACTGTTTTTT. Encoded protein: CASSAQPGPFQEKLFF.

The chain combines TRBV18 with TRBJ2-3, with D perhaps matching TRBD2 (5 bases). Germline loops: CDR1 KGHSH, CDR2 LQKENI. The CDR3 runs to 16 residues. V gave up 3 bases and J gave up 2 bases, with 15 bases separating them. In DNA form, the CDR3 reads TGTGCCAGCTCACCCCCCATCCGAGCGGCCACAGATACGCAGTATTTT. This translates into CASSPPIRAATDTQYF.

At least ten counts were recorded for this clonotype. V is TRBV5-1 and J is TRBJ1-4; D unresolved. Looked up from germline, CDR1 is SGHRS and CDR2 is YFSETQ. V was shortened by 0 bases and J by 2 bases, with 5 bases between the two germline ends. The CDR3 covers 14 residues. CDR3 sequence (DNA): TGCGCCAGCAGCTTGGCTGGGACTAATGAAAAACTGTTTTTT. Its protein product is CASSLAGTNEKLFF.

Details on this clonotype: Sequence at one end of the junction differs from germline and may be a read error. The chain is built from TRBV6-5 and TRBJ2-1; 7 nucleotides match TRBD2. This CDR3 is built from 15 residues. Germline CDR1 and CDR2: MNHEY and SVGAGI. The CDR3 loop is CASSDSPGGLNEQFF. The DNA for the CDR3 is TGTGCCAGCAGTGACTCCCCGGGAGGCCTCAATGAGCAGTTCTTC.

V usage is TRBV15 and J usage is TRBJ2-7; D possibly corresponds to TRBD1 (7 bases). The V gene's germline CDR1 is LNHNV and CDR2 YYDKDF (reference sequence). The germline V and J ends were trimmed by 1 base and 4 bases, with 14 bases remaining between them. CDR3 length equals 15 residues. The CDR3 bases are TGTGCCACCAGCAGAGGCGGGACAGCAGGGTACGAGCAGTACTTC. The encoded protein is CATSRGGTAGYEQYF.

This clonotype was observed a few times. The DNA for the CDR3 is TGCAGTGCTTTTCCCCTCATGGAACCCTACACTGAAGCTTTCTTT. Its translation: CSAFPLMEPYTEAFF. The chain links TRBV20-1 to TRBJ1-1; D gene ambiguous. Germline V gene data show CDR1 as DFQATT and CDR2 as SNEGSKA (reference sequence). V lost 5 bases and J 3 bases, leaving 19 bases between the germline ends. The CDR3 totals 15 residues.

This chain connects TRBV9 to TRBJ2-7; D gene ambiguous. Germline-derived CDR1 and CDR2 are SGDLS and YYNGEE. The V end lost 0 bases, the J end lost 6 bases, and 13 bases lay between the germline ends. The CDR3 spans 14 residues. CDR3 nucleotides: TGTGCCAGCAGCGTAGGTATTAGTAGACCCGAGCAGTACTTC. Its translation is CASSVGISRPEQYF.

The chain recombines TRBV7-8 with TRBJ2-1; 13 positions match TRBD2. The germline V gene has CDR1 SGHVS and CDR2 FQNEAQ. The CDR3 consists of 18 residues. V dropped 3 bases and J dropped 7; count of bases not matched to a gene: 12. The CDR3 nucleotides are TGTGCCAGCAGCTTGGTCCGCTCCGGGACTAGCGGGATGAATGAGCAGTTCTTC. Protein product: CASSLVRSGTSGMNEQFF.

The chain recombines TRBV27 with TRBJ2-2; D possibly corresponds to TRBD2 (7 bases). The CDR3 is made up of 16 amino acids. Germline CDR1 reads MNHEY; CDR2 reads SMNVEV (reference sequence). V lost 0 bases and J 6 bases, leaving 14 bases between the germline ends. The CDR3 reads CASSLSVGGGSGELFF. In nucleotides, the CDR3 is TGTGCCAGCAGTTTATCCGTGGGAGGGGGTTCCGGGGAGCTGTTTTTT.

The chain combines TRBV12-3 or TRBV12-4 with TRBJ2-6; maybe TRBD2 (6 bases). The CDR3 is made up of 17 amino acids. Trimming took off 3 bases at V and 3 bases at J, with 15 bases between the two ends. CDR3 bases: TGTGCCAGCAGTTTGGGCCAGGGACTTGGTGGGGCCAACGTCCTGACTTTC. Protein: CASSLGQGLGGANVLTF.

The chain combines TRBV20-1 with TRBJ2-7, with TRBD2 matching over 7 bases. The germline CDR1 and CDR2 sequences are DFQATT and SNEGSKA (reference sequence). CDR3 length: 15 residues. V dropped 6 bases and J dropped 3; count of bases not matched to a gene: 14. This CDR3 is CSAGGGSRINYEQYF. The CDR3 nucleotides are TGCAGTGCGGGGGGGGGGAGTAGGATCAACTACGAGCAGTACTTC.

A few counts support this clonotype. This chain links TRBV30 with TRBJ2-5; D gene ambiguous. This CDR3 comprises 12 residues. V lost 3 bases and J lost 5, with 10 bases in between. CDR1 and CDR2 from the germline V gene are GTSNPN and SVGIG (reference sequence). As DNA, the CDR3 is TGTGCCTGGAGCTTTTTCCGGGAGACCCAGTACTTC. Its translation: CAWSFFRETQYF.

J is TRBJ1-2 and V is TRBV5-1; possibly TRBD1 for D (5 bases). The germline gives CDR1 SGHRS, CDR2 YFSETQ. This CDR3 contains 13 residues. Trimming left V 5 bases short and J 4 bases short, with 12 bases between. The DNA of the CDR3 is TGCGCCAGCAGGTTAGGGGACGTCTATGGCTACACCTTC. Translating it yields CASRLGDVYGYTF.

This clonotype was seen more than once but under ten times. The chain joins TRBV6-5 to TRBJ2-3; D not certain. The CDR3 is made up of 16 amino acids. Germline CDR1 reads MNHEY; CDR2 reads SVGAGI. V was clipped by 0 bases and J by 1 base, with 11 bases between them. CDR3 in amino acids: CASSYSLTPRTDTQYF. Here the CDR3 DNA reads TGTGCCAGCAGTTACTCGTTGACCCCCCGCACAGATACGCAGTATTTT.

This chain links TRBV27 with TRBJ2-1, with D possibly being TRBD2 (5 bases). This CDR3 has 11 residues. V lost 7 bases to trimming and J lost 10 bases, with 11 bases between them. Germline assignment: CDR1 MNHEY and CDR2 SMNVEV (reference sequence). This CDR3 is CASTFGREQFF. In nucleotides, the CDR3 is TGTGCCAGCACCTTTGGGAGAGAGCAGTTCTTC.

The rearrangement uses TRBV7-9 and TRBJ2-7, with TRBD2 matching 8 bases. Germline lookup yields CDR1 SEHNR and CDR2 FQNEAQ (reference sequence). V was clipped by 5 bases and J by 3 bases; unmatched bases: 6. This CDR3 region has 14 residues. The CDR3 here is CASSHSGINYEQYF. The CDR3 DNA reads TGTGCCAGCAGCCATAGCGGGATCAACTACGAGCAGTACTTC.

This chain joins TRBV5-4 and TRBJ2-5; D is perhaps TRBD1 (5 bases). CDR3 length equals 14 residues. V was clipped by 1 base and J by 4 bases, with 11 bases between them. Germline V gene sequence: CDR1 SGHNT, CDR2 YYREEE (reference sequence). CDR3 loop: CASSLQQERETQYF. The CDR3 bases are TGTGCCAGCAGCTTGCAACAGGAAAGAGAGACCCAGTACTTC.

This clonotype was seen more than once but under ten times. The gene calls are TRBV5-1 and TRBJ2-1; the D gene is possibly TRBD1 (5 bases). The CDR3 loop spans 14 amino acids. Between the trimmed V and J ends, which lost 0 bases and 4 bases, there was a span of 8 bases. Looked up from germline, CDR1 is SGHRS and CDR2 is YFSETQ. CDR3 in amino acids: CASSLAQGYNEQFF. The CDR3, as DNA: TGCGCCAGCAGCTTGGCCCAGGGATACAATGAGCAGTTCTTC.

This clonotype was observed a few times. The V gene is TRBV10-3, the J gene TRBJ2-3; 13 nucleotides line up with TRBD2. CDR1 is ENHRY, CDR2 SYGVKD, per germline. The CDR3 consists of 14 residues. V shed 10 bases, J shed 4 bases, and the junction held 5 bases outside the gene matches. The CDR3 loop reads CATGTSGIADTQYF. The CDR3 DNA is TGTGCCACCGGGACTAGCGGGATTGCAGATACGCAGTATTTT.